What follows are 26 T cell receptor beta chains derived from one specimen sequenced in a study of naive and memory T cell subsets. Both TRBC1 and TRBC2 were covered by a beta constant-region primer of two equimolar oligonucleotides. One entry per CDR3 protein, called by TCRdb with MiXCR from the UMI-ligation and nested PCR reads. This table holds under 150,000 distinct CDR3 sequences, over 15% found once. Sample: naive CD4+ T cells from blood. These receptors originate from a human donor in good health.

V usage is TRBV7-2 and J usage is TRBJ2-1; the D gene is possibly TRBD2 (5 bases). The germline V gene encodes CDR1 SGHTA and CDR2 FQGNSA. This CDR3 has 17 amino acids. Deletions cut 3 bases from V and 4 bases from J, with 19 bases between. The DNA of the CDR3 is TGTGCCAGCAGCTTCCCCCAAAATATAGCGAAATACAATGAGCAGTTCTTC. Translation gives CASSFPQNIAKYNEQFF.

The chain uses TRBV30 and TRBJ1-1; TRBD1 matches 7 bases. CDR3 length: 13 residues. V lost 4 bases to trimming and J lost 3 bases; unmatched junction nucleotides: 5. CDR1 and CDR2 (germline): GTSNPN, SVGIG (reference sequence). The CDR3 DNA reads as TGTGCCTGGAAACCTCAGGGGGACACTGAAGCTTTCTTT. Protein sequence: CAWKPQGDTEAFF.

The V and J genes are TRBV6-2 or TRBV6-3 and TRBJ2-5; the match to TRBD2 covers 12 bases. CDR1 is MNHEY and CDR2 is SVGEGT in the germline V gene. Trimming removed 7 bases from V and 5 bases from J; junction bases left unmatched: 5. This CDR3 contains 14 residues. The CDR3 protein is CASTLAGGLETQYF. The CDR3 DNA reads TGTGCCAGCACGCTAGCGGGAGGGCTGGAGACCCAGTACTTC.

This clonotype has only a few counts. This sequence joins TRBV10-3 and TRBJ1-5; D remains unclear. The CDR3 extends over 15 amino acids. Germline loops: CDR1 ENHRY, CDR2 SYGVKD. V dropped 1 base and J dropped 5 bases, with 12 bases sitting between them. The CDR3 bases are TGTGCCATCAGTGAGTACCAGACGGCATATCAGCCCCAGCATTTT. Residues: CAISEYQTAYQPQHF.

The CDR3 region has the DNA TGTGCCAGTAGCCAAGGCCTTTCCCGCGGGCTAGCGGGAGGAGAGACCCAGTACTTC. Translating gives CASSQGLSRGLAGGETQYF. The chain uses TRBV19 and TRBJ2-5; 11 bases are shared with TRBD2. J gave up 4 bases and V 6 bases, and 19 bases lay outside the gene matches. Germline CDR1 reads LNHDA; CDR2 reads SQIVND (reference sequence). The CDR3 has 19 amino acids.

The sample holds a few counts of this clonotype. The J gene is TRBJ1-5, the V gene TRBV27; tentatively, D is TRBD1 (5 bases). V lost 5 bases and J 1 base, leaving 12 bases between the germline ends. The CDR3 sequence is 15 residues long. Germline V gene data show CDR1 as MNHEY and CDR2 as SMNVEV (reference sequence). The CDR3 spells CASSAEGRSNQPQHF. DNA for the CDR3: TGTGCCAGCAGTGCAGAGGGACGGAGCAATCAGCCCCAGCATTTT.

The J gene is TRBJ2-3, the V gene TRBV7-2; no firm D call. V was clipped by 5 bases and J by 1 base, with 10 bases between them. The CDR3 has 14 amino acids. Germline CDR1 reads SGHTA; CDR2 reads FQGNSA. The CDR3 bases are TGTGCCAGCAGCCCCGCTAGGGGCACAGATACGCAGTATTTT. Encoded protein: CASSPARGTDTQYF.

The J gene is TRBJ2-7, the V gene TRBV12-3 or TRBV12-4; 16 bases agree with TRBD2. CDR3 length equals 20 residues. The ends lost 1 base at V and 5 bases at J; junction bases unmatched: 14. CDR3 loop: CASSLGRQGTSGRVTDEQYF. The CDR3, as DNA: TGTGCCAGCAGTTTAGGAAGACAGGGGACTAGCGGGAGGGTGACTGACGAGCAGTACTTC.

CDR3 region: CASSPTSLGVNEQFF. The CDR3 bases are TGTGCCAGCAGCCCTACTAGTCTCGGCGTCAATGAGCAGTTCTTC. This sequence joins TRBV6-1 and TRBJ2-1, with D perhaps matching TRBD2 (5 bases). Germline V gene lookup returns CDR1 MNHNS and CDR2 SASEGT. The CDR3 sequence is 15 residues long. V was trimmed by 6 bases and J by 6 bases, leaving 18 bases between them.

This clonotype was counted at least ten times. This rearrangement joins TRBV4-1 to TRBJ2-7; the D gene could be TRBD1 or TRBD2 (6 bases each). V gave up 4 bases and J gave up 6 bases, with 13 bases separating them. CDR1 is MGHRA, CDR2 YSYEKL, per germline. CDR3 length equals 13 residues. For the CDR3, the DNA is TGCGCCAGCAGCCCTAGGGGGGAAGGCGAGCAGTACTTC. This encodes CASSPRGEGEQYF.

The chain recombines TRBV10-3 with TRBJ2-7; tentatively, D is TRBD1 (5 bases). Per germline, CDR1 ENHRY and CDR2 SYGVKD. V was shortened by 6 bases and J by 2 bases, with 8 bases between the two germline ends. The CDR3 runs to 12 residues. The CDR3 DNA reads TGTGCCATCAGGGACAACGCCTACGAGCAGTACTTC. As protein: CAIRDNAYEQYF.

The chain carries TRBV18 and TRBJ2-7; 11 bases line up with TRBD2. Germline assignment: CDR1 KGHSH and CDR2 LQKENI. CDR3 length equals 19 residues. With 6 bases clipped from V and 1 base from J, the junction kept 17 bases outside the gene matches. The CDR3 nucleotides are TGTGCCAGCTCCCCTCCCCCCAGCGCTAGCGGGAGGTATTCCTACGAGCAGTACTTC. Protein product: CASSPPPSASGRYSYEQYF.

This clonotype was observed at least ten times. This chain uses TRBV5-1 with TRBJ2-3, with D uncertain. This CDR3 is 13 amino acids long. V was trimmed by 0 bases and J by 1 base, leaving 3 bases between them. Germline lookup yields CDR1 SGHRS and CDR2 YFSETQ. The CDR3 nucleotides are TGCGCCAGCAGCTTGGCGGGCACAGATACGCAGTATTTT. Its protein is CASSLAGTDTQYF.

This chain links TRBV10-3 with TRBJ2-3; 14 bases fit TRBD2. V gave up 4 bases and J gave up 6 bases; unmatched junction bases: 12. The CDR3 is 18 amino acids. Germline V gives CDR1 ENHRY, CDR2 SYGVKD. The CDR3: CAISGSEGLAGAGDTQYF. CDR3 in DNA: TGTGCCATCAGTGGGAGTGAGGGACTAGCGGGAGCGGGGGATACGCAGTATTTT.

Only a few counts were recorded for this clonotype. This sequence joins TRBV25-1 and TRBJ1-2, with 7 bases matching TRBD1. The germline V gene has CDR1 MGHDK and CDR2 SYGVNS. The ends lost 6 bases at V and 2 bases at J; junction bases unmatched: 6. The CDR3 has 14 residues. The CDR3 here is CASRVDRANYGYTF. Written as DNA, the CDR3 is TGTGCCAGCAGAGTCGACAGGGCCAACTATGGCTACACCTTC.

V gene TRBV6-1 combines with J gene TRBJ2-7; D is possibly TRBD1 or TRBD2 (5 bases each). V gave up 2 bases and J gave up 0 bases, with 11 bases separating them. This CDR3 is built from 15 residues. CDR1 MNHNS and CDR2 SASEGT come from the germline V gene. The CDR3 here is CASSEMQGPSYEQYF. The DNA of the CDR3 is TGTGCCAGCAGTGAAATGCAGGGACCCTCCTACGAGCAGTACTTC.

There are a few counts of this clonotype. This sequence joins TRBV5-1 and TRBJ2-1; D is possibly TRBD1 or TRBD2 (7 bases each). This CDR3 has 16 amino acids. Deletions cut 4 bases from V and 0 bases from J, with 14 bases between. Germline CDR1 and CDR2: SGHRS and YFSETQ. The CDR3 nucleotides are TGCGCCAGCAGCAAGGGAGGGGGCAGCTCCTACAATGAGCAGTTCTTC. It codes for CASSKGGGSSYNEQFF.

This clonotype was seen only a few times. The V call is TRBV7-2, the J call TRBJ2-5, with a tentative D call TRBD2 (5 bases). V lost 4 bases and J 0 bases, leaving 12 bases between the germline ends. This CDR3 contains 15 residues. Germline lookup yields CDR1 SGHTA and CDR2 FQGNSA. The CDR3 spells CASSYGDWYQETQYF. The CDR3 bases are TGTGCCAGCAGCTACGGGGATTGGTACCAAGAGACCCAGTACTTC.

This clonotype was detected only a few times. V and J are TRBV10-1 and TRBJ2-7; TRBD2 agrees at 13 bases. The CDR3 runs to 16 residues. Losses at the gene ends were 3 bases for V and 5 bases for J; bases not matched to a gene: 7. CDR1 is WNHNN, CDR2 SYGVQD, per germline (reference sequence). The CDR3 DNA follows: TGCGCCAGCAGTGAAGCAGGGACTAGCGGGACCCACGAGCAGTACTTC. This codes for CASSEAGTSGTHEQYF.

This chain uses TRBV10-3 with TRBJ2-1; 10 nucleotides match TRBD1. The CDR3 runs to 15 residues. V dropped 4 bases and J dropped 3; count of bases not matched to a gene: 3. CDR1 is ENHRY and CDR2 is SYGVKD in the germline V gene. Written as DNA, the CDR3 is TGTGCCATCAGTGGGACAGGGGGGCTCTACAATGAGCAGTTCTTC. Amino acid sequence: CAISGTGGLYNEQFF.

This chain links TRBV25-1 with TRBJ2-1; TRBD2 aligns across 7 bases. The length of the CDR3 is 16 residues. Trimming took 3 bases from V and 3 from J; bases not matched to a gene: 8. Germline CDR1 and CDR2: MGHDK and SYGVNS. CDR3 nucleotide sequence: TGTGCCAGCAGTGATGGGTCTGGGGGGGGCTACAATGAGCAGTTCTTC. Protein product: CASSDGSGGGYNEQFF.

The V gene is TRBV6-6, the J gene TRBJ2-5; TRBD2 agrees at 8 bases. This CDR3 is built from 17 residues. V shed 2 bases, J shed 2 bases, and the junction held 10 bases outside the gene matches. Germline values: CDR1 MNHNY, CDR2 SVGAGI (reference sequence). The CDR3 DNA reads TGTGCCAGCAGTTACGGGTGGGCGGGAGGTCAGCAAGAGACCCAGTACTTC. Translating gives CASSYGWAGGQQETQYF.

This clonotype occurred a few times. The chain uses TRBV7-8 and TRBJ1-5; unclear D gene. CDR3 length equals 14 residues. The ends were cut back, 0 bases at V and 3 bases at J, with 6 bases in the middle. Looked up from germline, CDR1 is SGHVS and CDR2 is FQNEAQ. In nucleotides, the CDR3 is TGTGCCAGCAGCTTAGCGGGGAACAATCAGCCCCAGCATTTT. The encoded protein is CASSLAGNNQPQHF.

In its sample, this clonotype was seen a few times. The chain employs TRBV4-2 and TRBJ2-7; a possible D gene is TRBD2 (5 bases). V was shortened by 0 bases and J by 4 bases, with 13 bases between the two germline ends. Germline values: CDR1 LGHNA, CDR2 YNFKEQ. This CDR3 is built from 15 residues. CDR3 protein: CASSQDGGVLYEQYF. The CDR3 DNA reads TGTGCCAGCAGCCAAGACGGAGGAGTACTGTACGAGCAGTACTTC.

DNA for the CDR3: TGTGCCAGCGGGCGGAGCTCCTACGAGCAGTACTTC. It translates to CASGRSSYEQYF. The chain couples TRBV6-2 or TRBV6-3 to TRBJ2-7; D gene uncertain. The germline gives CDR1 MNHEY, CDR2 SVGEGT. Trimming took 8 bases from V and 0 from J, leaving 8 bases between them. There are 12 residues in the CDR3.

The genes are TRBV7-3 and TRBJ2-2, with D hard to call. The V end was cut by 5 bases, the J end by 1 base, with 8 bases between. Germline V gene sequence: CDR1 SGHTA, CDR2 FQGTGA. The CDR3 is 14 residues long. For the CDR3, the DNA is TGTGCCAGCAGCGCTAACTGGAACACCGGGGAGCTGTTTTTT. Protein product: CASSANWNTGELFF.